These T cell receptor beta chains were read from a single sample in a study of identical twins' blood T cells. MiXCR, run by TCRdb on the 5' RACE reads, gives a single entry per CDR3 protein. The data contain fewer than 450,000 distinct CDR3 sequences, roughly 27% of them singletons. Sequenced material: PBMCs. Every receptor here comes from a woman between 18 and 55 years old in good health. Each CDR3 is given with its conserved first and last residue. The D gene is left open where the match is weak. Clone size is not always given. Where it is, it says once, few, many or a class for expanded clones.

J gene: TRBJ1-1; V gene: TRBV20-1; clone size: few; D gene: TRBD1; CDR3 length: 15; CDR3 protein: CSARPDRGLNTEAFF; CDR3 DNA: TGCAGTGCTCGCCCAGACAGGGGACTGAACACTGAAGCTTTCTTT
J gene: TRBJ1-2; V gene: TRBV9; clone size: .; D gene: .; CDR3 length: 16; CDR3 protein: CASSVAPSTFNYGYTF; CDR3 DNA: TGTGCCAGCAGCGTAGCCCCTTCCACTTTCAACTATGGCTACACCTTC
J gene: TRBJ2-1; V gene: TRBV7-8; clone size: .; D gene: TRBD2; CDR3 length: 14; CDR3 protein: CASSSGTRKNEQFF; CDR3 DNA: TGTGCCAGCAGCTCCGGGACTAGAAAAAATGAGCAGTTCTTC
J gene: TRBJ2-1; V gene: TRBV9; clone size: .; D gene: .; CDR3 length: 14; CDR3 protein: CASSVGIDYNEQFF; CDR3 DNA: TGTGCCAGCAGCGTAGGTATCGACTACAATGAGCAGTTCTTC
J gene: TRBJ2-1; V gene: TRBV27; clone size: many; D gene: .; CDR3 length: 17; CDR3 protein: CASSAPGQPYSYNEQFF; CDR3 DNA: TGTGCCAGCAGCGCCCCCGGACAGCCCTACTCCTACAATGAGCAGTTCTTC
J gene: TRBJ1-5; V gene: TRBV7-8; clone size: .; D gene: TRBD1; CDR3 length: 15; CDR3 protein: CASSLVGQGSQPQHF; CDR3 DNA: TGTGCCAGCAGCTTAGTAGGACAGGGTAGTCAGCCCCAGCATTTT
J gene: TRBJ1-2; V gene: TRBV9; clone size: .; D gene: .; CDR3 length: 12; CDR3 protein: CASSDSIEGYTF; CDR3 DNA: TGTGCCAGCAGCGACAGCATAGAGGGCTACACCTTC
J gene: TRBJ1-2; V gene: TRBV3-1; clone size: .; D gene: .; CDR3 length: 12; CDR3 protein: CASSRRDLPYTF; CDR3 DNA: TGTGCCAGCAGCCGCCGGGACCTCCCCTACACCTTC
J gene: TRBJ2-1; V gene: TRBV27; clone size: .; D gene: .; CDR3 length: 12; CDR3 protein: CASSIGRNEQFF; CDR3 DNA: TGTGCCAGCAGCATTGGTAGGAATGAGCAGTTCTTC
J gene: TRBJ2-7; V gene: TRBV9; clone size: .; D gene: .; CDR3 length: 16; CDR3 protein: CASSVSASVGAYEQYF; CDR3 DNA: TGTGCCAGCAGCGTATCAGCTTCCGTGGGAGCCTACGAGCAGTACTTC
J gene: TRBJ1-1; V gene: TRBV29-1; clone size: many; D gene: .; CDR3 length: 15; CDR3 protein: CSVGIGDRRNTEAFF; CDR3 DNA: TGCAGCGTTGGGATTGGAGACAGGCGTAACACTGAAGCTTTCTTT
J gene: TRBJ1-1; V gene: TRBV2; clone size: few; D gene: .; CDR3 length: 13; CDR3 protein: CASKTGSNTEAFF; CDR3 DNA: TGTGCCAGCAAGACAGGATCGAACACTGAAGCTTTCTTT
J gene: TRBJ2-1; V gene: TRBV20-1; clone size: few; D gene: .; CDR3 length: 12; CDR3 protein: CSAPTSSHEQFF; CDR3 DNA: TGCAGTGCCCCAACTAGTTCCCACGAGCAGTTCTTC
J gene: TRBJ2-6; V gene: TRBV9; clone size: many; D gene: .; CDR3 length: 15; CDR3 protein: CASRGATAGANVLTF; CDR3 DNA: TGTGCCAGCAGGGGCGCGACAGCTGGGGCCAACGTCCTGACTTTC
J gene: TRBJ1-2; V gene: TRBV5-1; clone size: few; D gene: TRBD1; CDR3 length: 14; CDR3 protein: CASSLAGTGVGYTF; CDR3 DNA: TGCGCCAGCAGCTTGGCCGGCACAGGGGTAGGCTACACCTTC
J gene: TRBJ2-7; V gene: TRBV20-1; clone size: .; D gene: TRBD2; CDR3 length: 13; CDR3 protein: CSAHISGSDEQYF; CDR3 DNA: TGCAGTGCCCATATTAGCGGGAGTGATGAGCAGTACTTC
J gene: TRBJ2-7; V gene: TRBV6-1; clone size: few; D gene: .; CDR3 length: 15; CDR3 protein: CASSDYPANSYEQYF; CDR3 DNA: TGTGCCAGCAGTGATTATCCGGCAAACTCCTACGAGCAGTACTTC
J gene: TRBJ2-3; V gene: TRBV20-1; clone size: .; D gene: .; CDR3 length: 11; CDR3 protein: CSANGGDTQYF; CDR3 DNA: TGCAGTGCTAACGGGGGCGATACGCAGTATTTT
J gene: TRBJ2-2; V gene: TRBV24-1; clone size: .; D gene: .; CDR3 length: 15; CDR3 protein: CATSEKGSNTGELFF; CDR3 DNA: TGTGCCACCAGTGAGAAGGGGTCGAACACCGGGGAGCTGTTTTTT
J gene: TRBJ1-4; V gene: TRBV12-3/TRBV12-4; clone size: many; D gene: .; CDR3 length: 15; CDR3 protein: CASRPGDATNEKLFF; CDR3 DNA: TGTGCCAGCAGGCCAGGAGATGCAACTAATGAAAAACTGTTTTTT
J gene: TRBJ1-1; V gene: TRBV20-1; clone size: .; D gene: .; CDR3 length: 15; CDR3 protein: CSARKQGVWNTEAFF; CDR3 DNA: TGCAGTGCTAGGAAACAGGGCGTTTGGAACACTGAAGCTTTCTTT
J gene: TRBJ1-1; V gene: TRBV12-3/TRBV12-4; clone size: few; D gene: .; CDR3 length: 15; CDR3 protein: CASSQQSRMNTEAFF; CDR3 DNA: TGTGCCAGCTCCCAGCAGAGCCGCATGAACACTGAAGCTTTCTTT
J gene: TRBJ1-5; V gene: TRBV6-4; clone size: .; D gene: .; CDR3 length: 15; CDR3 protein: CASSDSHRSNQPQHF; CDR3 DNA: TGTGCCAGCAGTGACTCCCACAGGAGCAATCAGCCCCAGCATTTT
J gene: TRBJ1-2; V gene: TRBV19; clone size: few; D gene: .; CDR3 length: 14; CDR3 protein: CASSTWEQGSGYTF; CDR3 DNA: TGTGCCAGTAGCACCTGGGAGCAGGGAAGCGGCTACACCTTC
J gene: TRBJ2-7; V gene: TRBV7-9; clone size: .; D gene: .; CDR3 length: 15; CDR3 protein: CASRAEGVYSYEQYF; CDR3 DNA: TGTGCCAGCAGAGCGGAGGGCGTCTACTCCTACGAGCAGTACTTC
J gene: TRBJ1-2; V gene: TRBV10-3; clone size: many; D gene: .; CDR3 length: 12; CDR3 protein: CAISENTYGYTF; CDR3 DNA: TGTGCCATCAGTGAAAATACCTATGGCTACACCTTC
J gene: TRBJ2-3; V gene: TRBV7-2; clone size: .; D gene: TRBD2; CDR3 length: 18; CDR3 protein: CASSSGLAGGRVADTQYF; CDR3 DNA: TGTGCCAGCAGCTCCGGACTAGCGGGAGGTAGAGTGGCAGATACGCAGTATTTT
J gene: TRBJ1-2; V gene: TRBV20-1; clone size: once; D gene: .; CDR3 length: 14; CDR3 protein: CSARANNQGYGYTF; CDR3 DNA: TGCAGTGCTAGAGCGAATAACCAGGGCTATGGCTACACCTTC
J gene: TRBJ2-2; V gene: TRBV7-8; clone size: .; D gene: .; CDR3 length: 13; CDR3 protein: CASSLGDPGELFF; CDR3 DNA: TGTGCCAGCAGCTTAGGGGACCCCGGGGAGCTGTTTTTT
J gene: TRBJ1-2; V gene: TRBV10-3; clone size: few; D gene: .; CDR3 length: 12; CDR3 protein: CAITNSIYGYTF; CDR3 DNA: TGTGCCATCACTAACAGCATTTATGGCTACACCTTC
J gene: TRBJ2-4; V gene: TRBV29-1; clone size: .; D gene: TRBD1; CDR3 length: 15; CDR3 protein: CSVEGPGGWGNIQYF; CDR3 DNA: TGCAGCGTTGAAGGCCCAGGGGGCTGGGGAAACATTCAGTACTTC
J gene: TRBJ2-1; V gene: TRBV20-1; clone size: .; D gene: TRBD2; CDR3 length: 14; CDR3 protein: CSASWSGRFNEQFF; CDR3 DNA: TGCAGTGCTAGTTGGAGCGGGAGGTTCAATGAGCAGTTCTTC
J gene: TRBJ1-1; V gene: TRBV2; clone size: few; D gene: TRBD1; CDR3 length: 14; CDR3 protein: CASRRQGMRTEAFF; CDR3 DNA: TGTGCCAGCAGAAGACAGGGGATGCGCACTGAAGCTTTCTTT
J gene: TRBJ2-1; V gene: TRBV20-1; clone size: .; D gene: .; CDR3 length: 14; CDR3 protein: CSTRRTAIYNEQFF; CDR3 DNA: TGCAGTACTAGACGGACAGCAATTTACAATGAGCAGTTCTTC
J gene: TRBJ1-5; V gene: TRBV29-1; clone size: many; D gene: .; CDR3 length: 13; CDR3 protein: CSVGLGSNQPQHF; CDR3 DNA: TGCAGCGTTGGGTTGGGTAGCAATCAGCCCCAGCATTTT
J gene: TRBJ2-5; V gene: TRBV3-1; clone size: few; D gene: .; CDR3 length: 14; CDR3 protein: CASSQLARGETQYF; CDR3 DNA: TGTGCCAGCAGCCAACTCGCCAGGGGAGAGACCCAGTACTTC
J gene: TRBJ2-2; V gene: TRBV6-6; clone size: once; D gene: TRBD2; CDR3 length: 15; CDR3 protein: CASRLAGVDTGELFF; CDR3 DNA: TGTGCCAGCAGACTAGCGGGAGTCGACACCGGGGAGCTGTTTTTT
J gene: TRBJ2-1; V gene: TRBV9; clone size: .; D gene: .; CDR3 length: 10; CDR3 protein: CASSGVEQFF; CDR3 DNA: TGTGCCAGCAGTGGAGTTGAGCAGTTCTTC
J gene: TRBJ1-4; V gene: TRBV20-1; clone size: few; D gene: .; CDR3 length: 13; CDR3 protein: CSASPPQGEKLFF; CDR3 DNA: TGCAGTGCCAGCCCTCCCCAGGGTGAAAAACTGTTTTTT
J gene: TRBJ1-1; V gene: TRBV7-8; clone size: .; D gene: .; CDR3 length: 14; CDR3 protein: CASSPRDRNTEAFF; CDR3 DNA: TGTGCCAGCAGCCCCAGGGACCGGAACACTGAAGCTTTCTTT